The rows below give T cell receptor beta chains drawn from one sample of a study of CD8+CD57+ T cells in acquired aplastic anemia. Each CDR3 protein gets one entry after TCRdb re-called the reads with MiXCR. The table shows hundreds of thousands of distinct CDR3 sequences, with roughly 34% occurring only once. The sequenced sample consisted of sorted CD4+, CD8+, or CD8+CD57+ T cells (not recorded which) from PBMCs. The receptors shown here come from a human donor with aplastic anemia. CDR3s include the opening cysteine and the closing phenylalanine or tryptophan. A D gene is named only where the DNA matches it firmly. Size is stated for part of the rows, as once, few or many counts, or as a class when the clone is expanded.

v_call	d_call	j_call	clone_size	cdr3_aa	cdr3_nt
TRBV29-1	TRBD1	TRBJ1-2	.	CSVDRGLELGYTF	TGCAGTGTTGACAGGGGACTTGAATTGGGCTACACCTTC
TRBV9	.	TRBJ2-3	few	CASSVGGEGTDTQYF	TGTGCCAGCAGCGTGGGAGGAGAGGGCACAGATACGCAGTATTTT
TRBV7-2	.	TRBJ2-7	few	CASSQKGKQYF	TGTGCCAGCAGCCAGAAGGGGAAACAGTACTTC
TRBV10-3	TRBD2	TRBJ2-2	once	CATAGGYTGELFF	TGTGCCACCGCGGGAGGGTACACCGGGGAGCTGTTTTTT
TRBV9	.	TRBJ2-1	.	CASSLALLGSYTEQFF	TGCGCCAGCAGCTTGGCCCTTTTAGGCTCCTACACTGAGCAGTTCTTC
TRBV9	.	TRBJ1-1	many	CASSPGLWRDTEAFF	TGTGCCAGCAGCCCAGGCCTTTGGCGGGACACTGAAGCTTTCTTT
TRBV9	.	TRBJ2-3	few	CASSVGSADTQYF	TGTGCCAGCAGCGTAGGAAGCGCAGATACGCAGTATTTT
TRBV25-1	TRBD1	TRBJ1-6	.	CASSDTDRGYNSPLHF	TGTGCCAGCAGTGACACGGACAGGGGCTATAATTCACCCCTCCACTTT
TRBV18	TRBD1	TRBJ1-5	.	CASSPITQGVDQPQHF	TGTGCCAGCTCACCCATTACCCAGGGGGTGGATCAGCCCCAGCATTTT
TRBV7-9	.	TRBJ1-1	many	CASSLILSEAFF	TGTGCCAGCAGCTTAATTCTCAGCGAAGCTTTCTTT
TRBV14	.	TRBJ1-6	many	CASSQAGYNSPLHF	TGTGCCAGCAGCCAAGCCGGGTATAATTCACCCCTCCACTTT
TRBV25-1	.	TRBJ1-6	.	CASSEFGGGSSYNSPLHF	TGTGCCAGCAGTGAATTCGGTGGTGGGAGCTCCTATAATTCACCCCTCCACTTT
TRBV3-1	.	TRBJ2-5	few	CASSQVWEETQYF	TGTGCCAGCAGCCAAGTATGGGAAGAGACCCAGTACTTC
TRBV2	.	TRBJ1-4	many	CASSVASINEKLFF	TGTGCCAGCAGTGTGGCCAGCATTAATGAAAAACTGTTTTTT
TRBV10-3	.	TRBJ2-4	many	CAISEGSAYIQYF	TGTGCCATCAGTGAGGGAAGCGCGTACATTCAGTACTTC
TRBV19	TRBD2	TRBJ2-2	few	CASRLGGDTGELFF	TGTGCCAGTAGACTGGGGGGGGACACCGGGGAGCTGTTTTTT
TRBV9	.	TRBJ1-1	.	CASRNAVGPRITEAFF	TGTGCCAGCAGAAATGCTGTGGGCCCGAGGATCACTGAAGCTTTCTTT
TRBV6-1	.	TRBJ1-5	.	CASRLKTGSHSNQPQHF	TGTGCCAGCAGGCTCAAGACTGGGTCACACAGCAATCAGCCCCAGCATTTT
TRBV10-3	.	TRBJ1-3	many	CAIRTVSGNTIYF	TGTGCCATTAGGACAGTATCTGGAAACACCATATATTTT
TRBV2	.	TRBJ1-1	.	CARVTKWGAGEAFF	TGTGCCAGGGTAACTAAATGGGGGGCAGGTGAAGCTTTCTTT
TRBV25-1	TRBD1	TRBJ1-2	.	CASSLGTGNNYGYTF	TGTGCCAGCAGTTTAGGGACAGGAAACAACTATGGCTACACCTTC
TRBV19	TRBD2	TRBJ2-2	.	CASSEGLAGYTGELFF	TGTGCCAGTAGTGAGGGACTAGCGGGATACACCGGGGAGCTGTTTTTT
TRBV29-1	.	TRBJ2-5	many	CSLATLRDGQETQYF	TGCAGCCTTGCTACCCTCCGGGACGGCCAAGAGACCCAGTACTTC
TRBV4-1	.	TRBJ2-5	.	CASSQDLGGGLMETQYF	TGCGCCAGCAGCCAAGATCTTGGTGGAGGTTTGATGGAGACCCAGTACTTC
TRBV7-2	.	TRBJ2-3	many	CASSLGITGMVDDTQYF	TGTGCCAGCAGCTTAGGGATAACAGGGATGGTGGACGATACGCAGTATTTT
TRBV5-1	.	TRBJ2-3	.	CASSSPFPDTQYF	TGCGCCAGCAGCAGCCCGTTCCCAGATACGCAGTATTTT
TRBV7-9	TRBD1	TRBJ1-2	many	CATGTGDYGYTF	TGTGCCACGGGGACAGGGGACTATGGCTACACCTTC
TRBV5-4	.	TRBJ2-5	.	CASSLAHQETQYF	TGTGCCAGCAGCTTGGCACACCAAGAGACCCAGTACTTC
TRBV10-3	.	TRBJ1-1	.	CASSAGGPNTEAFF	TGTGCCAGCAGTGCGGGCGGCCCGAACACTGAAGCTTTCTTT
TRBV2	.	TRBJ2-5	many	CASIDFQETQYF	TGTGCCAGCATCGATTTCCAAGAGACCCAGTACTTC
TRBV5-6	.	TRBJ1-1	.	CASSLGMGTEAFF	TGTGCCAGCAGCTTGGGAATGGGGACTGAAGCTTTCTTT
TRBV5-4	.	TRBJ2-1	few	CASSLGLGGNYNEQFF	TGTGCCAGCAGCTTGGGTCTGGGCGGGAACTACAATGAGCAGTTCTTC
TRBV20-1	.	TRBJ1-2	.	CSASQGVNDYTF	TGCAGCGCTAGTCAGGGTGTTAATGACTACACCTTC
TRBV2	.	TRBJ2-6	many	CASRLSGANVLTF	TGTGCCAGCAGGCTATCTGGGGCCAACGTCCTGACTTTC
TRBV10-3	TRBD1	TRBJ1-2	.	CAISILPGQAAYGYTF	TGTGCCATCAGTATATTACCGGGACAGGCTGCCTATGGCTACACCTTC
TRBV2	.	TRBJ1-6	.	CASTDEHGDVYNSPLHF	TGTGCCAGCACCGATGAACATGGCGACGTATATAATTCACCCCTCCACTTT
TRBV5-1	.	TRBJ2-1	.	CASSFSNEQFF	TGCGCCAGCAGCTTTTCTAATGAGCAGTTCTTC
TRBV7-9	.	TRBJ1-6	many	CASSPDGLSPLHF	TGTGCCAGCAGCCCCGACGGCCTTTCACCCCTCCACTTT
TRBV5-1	TRBD1	TRBJ2-5	few	CASSPGTGLETQYF	TGCGCCAGCAGCCCAGGGACAGGATTGGAGACCCAGTACTTC
TRBV24-1	TRBD1	TRBJ1-1	.	CATSDPHRGSSEAFF	TGTGCCACCAGTGATCCCCACAGGGGTTCCTCTGAAGCTTTCTTT
TRBV5-6	.	TRBJ1-6	.	CASTLGRINSPLHF	TGTGCCAGCACCTTGGGACGGATAAATTCACCCCTCCACTTT
TRBV11-2	TRBD1	TRBJ1-6	.	CASSLERQGGSPLHF	TGTGCCAGCAGCTTAGAAAGACAGGGAGGTTCACCCCTCCACTTT
TRBV7-2	TRBD1	TRBJ1-2	.	CASSSYSGQHGYTF	TGTGCCAGCAGCTCTTACTCGGGACAGCATGGCTACACCTTC
TRBV20-1	.	TRBJ2-7	few	CSARDPQGNPYEQYF	TGCAGTGCTAGAGATCCGCAGGGGAACCCCTACGAGCAGTACTTC
TRBV5-8	TRBD1	TRBJ1-4	few	CASSQGQTNEKLFF	TGTGCCAGCAGCCAGGGACAGACTAATGAAAAACTGTTTTTT
TRBV4-2	.	TRBJ1-4	.	CASSQEHGAAANEKLFF	TGTGCCAGCAGCCAAGAACATGGGGCGGCGGCTAATGAAAAACTGTTTTTT
TRBV6-5	TRBD1	TRBJ1-2	many	CASSFGTVNYGYTF	TGTGCCAGCAGTTTCGGGACAGTTAACTATGGCTACACCTTC
TRBV15	TRBD2	TRBJ2-7	many	CATSPTGGYYEQYF	TGTGCCACCAGCCCCACGGGAGGCTACTACGAGCAGTACTTC
TRBV5-1	.	TRBJ2-7	many	CASSPGPGDEQYF	TGCGCCAGCAGTCCCGGTCCCGGGGACGAGCAGTACTTC
TRBV15	.	TRBJ2-1	.	CATSRDRGDRQFF	TGTGCCACCAGCAGAGATCGGGGGGACAGGCAGTTCTTC
TRBV2	TRBD2	TRBJ2-3	.	CASRGEYTDTQYF	TGTGCCAGCCGGGGGGAGTACACAGATACGCAGTATTTT
TRBV19	.	TRBJ1-5	many	CASSPDFAMNQPQHF	TGTGCCAGTAGTCCTGATTTTGCGATGAATCAGCCCCAGCATTTT
TRBV5-1	.	TRBJ2-3	.	CASSLNRLSDTQYF	TGCGCCAGCAGCTTGAATCGGCTCTCAGATACGCAGTATTTT
TRBV24-1	.	TRBJ2-1	.	CASSSQGIRDDEQFF	TGTGCCAGCAGTTCACAGGGTATACGGGACGATGAGCAGTTCTTC
TRBV6-5	.	TRBJ1-3	many	CASSSYGISSGNTIYF	TGTGCCAGCAGTTCGTACGGAATCAGCTCTGGAAACACCATATATTTT
TRBV7-2	.	TRBJ1-1	.	CASSQGARTEAFF	TGTGCCAGCAGCCAAGGGGCCCGCACTGAAGCTTTCTTT